This T cell receptor (beta chain) originates from a study of blood T cell repertoires in COVID-19. In the study overall: T cells, B-cell-depleted T cells, or PBMCs supplied cDNA or gDNA.

In the authors' workflow: For nucleated cells, counts were estimated from reference gene primer amplification. The protocol was immunoSEQ multiplex PCR, while the TCRdb copy is restricted to in-frame clones and leaves out a portion. The V and J calls and the clone size are those of that table, but D and trimming were determined from the DNA. The sample lists approximately 120,000 clones; around 86% were seen once. This CDR3 is built from 16 residues. Unmatched junction bases numbered 5, after V lost 5 bases and J lost 5 bases. The germline V gene encodes CDR1 SGHTA and CDR2 FQGTGA. The TCR was taken from a man older than 75 with active or convalescent COVID-19. What was sequenced was peripheral blood. This rearrangement joins TRBV7-3 to TRBJ2-2, with 13 positions matching TRBD2. CDR3 DNA: TGTGCCAGCAGCCGCCTGGGACTAGCGGGGACCGGGGAGCTGTTTTTT. This translates into CASSRLGLAGTGELFF.